Listed here are 11 T cell receptor beta chains from one sample, sequenced in a study of blood T cell repertoires in COVID-19. Using immunoSEQ multiplex PCR, the repertoire was profiled, and TCRdb retains in-frame clones only, with some absent. The data show about 250,000 clones, around 90% seen once. Sequences were obtained from peripheral blood. The source of these receptors is a man at least 80 years old with acute or convalescent COVID-19.

This chain uses TRBV19 with TRBJ2-7; tentative D call: TRBD1 (7 bases). The germline V gene has CDR1 LNHDA and CDR2 SQIVND (reference sequence). The ends were cut back, 6 bases at V and 2 bases at J, with 17 bases in the middle. The CDR3 spans 15 residues. CDR3 nucleotides: TGTGCCAGTAGCTCTGCGGGACAGACACCCTACGAGCAGTACTTC. As protein: CASSSAGQTPYEQYF.

The chain uses TRBV6-5 and TRBJ1-2; possibly TRBD1 for D (6 bases). The germline V gene encodes CDR1 MNHEY and CDR2 SVGAGI. The CDR3 runs to 13 residues. V lost 5 bases and J 5 bases, leaving 12 bases between the germline ends. CDR3 region: CASSIDRSYGYTF. The CDR3 DNA is TGTGCCAGCAGTATTGACAGGAGTTATGGCTACACCTTC.

A few counts support this clone. The gene calls are TRBV6-5 and TRBJ2-1, with TRBD2 identical over 11 bases. The CDR3 runs 14 residues. Trimming cost V 7 bases and J 3 bases; bases outside gene matches: 2. The germline V gene has CDR1 MNHEY and CDR2 SVGAGI. CDR3 in DNA: TGTGCCAGCATTCTAGCGGGAGGCTACAATGAGCAGTTCTTC. Translation: CASILAGGYNEQFF.

This clone has a single count. The V gene is TRBV5-1, the J gene TRBJ1-1, with a tentative D call TRBD1 (5 bases). V dropped 7 bases and J dropped 3 bases, with 13 bases sitting between them. The germline CDR1 and CDR2 sequences are SGHRS and YFSETQ. There are 13 residues in the CDR3. Here the CDR3 DNA reads TGCGCCAGCGGGGGGACGTATGACACTGAAGCTTTCTTT. It yields the protein CASGGTYDTEAFF.

This rearrangement joins TRBV20-1 to TRBJ2-1, with 10 bases lining up with TRBD1. V shed 3 bases, J shed 3 bases, and the junction held 14 bases outside the gene matches. CDR1 DFQATT and CDR2 SNEGSKA come from the germline V gene (reference sequence). The CDR3 covers 18 residues. CDR3 sequence: CSASVGTGVGRLYNEQFF. The CDR3 DNA reads TGCAGTGCTAGTGTCGGGACAGGGGTAGGTCGTCTCTACAATGAGCAGTTCTTC.

CDR3 loop: CASSPTGGRSNQPQHF. CDR3 sequence (DNA): TGTGCCAGTAGTCCTACAGGGGGAAGGAGCAATCAGCCCCAGCATTTT. The J gene is TRBJ1-5, the V gene TRBV19; 8 bases match TRBD1. With 5 bases clipped from V and 1 base from J, the junction kept 7 bases outside the gene matches. The CDR3 spans 16 residues. Germline CDR1 and CDR2: LNHDA and SQIVND (reference sequence).

This clone was detected once. One end of the junction varies from germline; a read error may be responsible. The gene calls are TRBV5-1 and TRBJ2-7; 10 bases match TRBD2. CDR3 size: 16 residues. Germline V CDR1 and CDR2: SGHRS, YFSETQ. The CDR3 loop is CASSHGGLAVSHEQYF. CDR3 coding DNA: TGCGCCAGCAGCCATGGAGGACTAGCGGTCTCCCACGAGCAGTACTTC.

In the case of this clone: Other DNA sequences in the same sample also yield this CDR3. This rearrangement joins TRBV2 to TRBJ2-1, with 7 bases matching TRBD1. With 6 bases clipped from V and 0 bases from J, the junction kept 5 bases outside the gene matches. CDR1 SNHLY and CDR2 FYNNEI come from the germline V gene. The CDR3 totals 15 residues. The CDR3 DNA is TGTGCCAGCAGGCCCAGGGGGAGCTCCTACAATGAGCAGTTCTTC. Encoded protein: CASRPRGSSYNEQFF. Full variable domain (outside the CDR3, taken from reference TRBV2 and TRBJ2-1): EPEVTQTPSHQVTQMGQEVILRCVPISNHLYFYWYRQILGQKVEFLVSFYNNEISEKSEIFDDQFSVERPDGSNFTLKIRSTKLEDSAMYFCASRPRGSSYNEQFFGPGTRLTVL.

This chain uses TRBV5-1 with TRBJ2-7, with TRBD2 identical over 9 bases. Germline V gene sequence: CDR1 SGHRS, CDR2 YFSETQ. V gave up 3 bases and J gave up 0 bases; unmatched junction bases: 4. CDR3 size: 15 residues. In nucleotides, the CDR3 is TGCGCCAGCAGCTCGCTAGCGGGATTCTCCTACGAGCAGTACTTC. This encodes CASSSLAGFSYEQYF.

This clone was counted once. The V gene is TRBV3-1 (or the pseudogene TRBV3-2), the J gene TRBJ2-5, with D perhaps TRBD1 (6 bases). The CDR3 length is 13 residues. V was trimmed by 10 bases and J by 5 bases, leaving 17 bases between them. In germline, CDR1 is LGHDT, CDR2 YNNKEL (reference sequence). CDR3 DNA sequence: TGTGCCACCGCCACAGGGCTTGGGGAGACCCAGTACTTC. Its translation: CATATGLGETQYF.

This sequence joins TRBV24-1 and TRBJ1-2; tentative D call: TRBD1 (6 bases). The V end lost 5 bases, the J end lost 14 bases, and 17 bases lay between the germline ends. Looked up from germline, CDR1 is KGHDR and CDR2 is SFDVKD. The CDR3 loop spans 12 amino acids. The CDR3 region is CATSAGDRTRTF. The DNA of the CDR3 is TGTGCCACCAGTGCCGGAGACAGGACGCGGACCTTC.